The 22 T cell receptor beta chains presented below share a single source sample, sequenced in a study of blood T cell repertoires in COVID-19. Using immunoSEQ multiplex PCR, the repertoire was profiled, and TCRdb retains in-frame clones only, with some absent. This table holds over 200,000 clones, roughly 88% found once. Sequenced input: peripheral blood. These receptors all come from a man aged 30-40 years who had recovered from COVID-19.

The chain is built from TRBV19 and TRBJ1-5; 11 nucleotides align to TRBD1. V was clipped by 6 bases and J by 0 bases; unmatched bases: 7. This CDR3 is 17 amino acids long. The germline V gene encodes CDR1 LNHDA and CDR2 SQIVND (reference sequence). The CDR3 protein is CASSGTGGGYSNQPQHF. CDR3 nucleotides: TGTGCCAGTAGCGGGACAGGGGGGGGATATAGCAATCAGCCCCAGCATTTT.

The CDR3 reads CASSRRGGNTEAFF. CDR3 nucleotides: TGTGCCAGCAGCCGTAGAGGCGGGAACACTGAAGCTTTCTTT. The chain couples TRBV7-8 to TRBJ1-1, with D hard to call. Germline V gene data show CDR1 as SGHVS and CDR2 as FQNEAQ. Trimming left V 5 bases short and J 1 base short, with 11 bases between. The CDR3 consists of 14 residues.

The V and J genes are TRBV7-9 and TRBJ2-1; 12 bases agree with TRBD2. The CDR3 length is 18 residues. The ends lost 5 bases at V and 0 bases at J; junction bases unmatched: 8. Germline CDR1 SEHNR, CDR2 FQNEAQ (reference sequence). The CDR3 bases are TGTGCCAGCAGCCCCGGACTAGCGGGGATATTCTCCTACAATGAGCAGTTCTTC. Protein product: CASSPGLAGIFSYNEQFF.

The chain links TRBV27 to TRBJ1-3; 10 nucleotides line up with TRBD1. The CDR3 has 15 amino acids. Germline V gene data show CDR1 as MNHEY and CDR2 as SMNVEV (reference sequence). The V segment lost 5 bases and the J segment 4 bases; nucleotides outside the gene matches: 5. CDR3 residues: CASSRGTGAGNTIYF. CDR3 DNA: TGTGCCAGCAGTCGGGGGACAGGGGCCGGAAACACCATATATTTT.

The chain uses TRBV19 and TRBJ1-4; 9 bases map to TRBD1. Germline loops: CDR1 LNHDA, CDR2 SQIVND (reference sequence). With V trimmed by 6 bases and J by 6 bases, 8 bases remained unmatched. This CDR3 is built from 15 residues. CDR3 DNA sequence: TGTGCCAGTAGGACCTACGGGACAGGGTATGAAAAACTGTTTTTT. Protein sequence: CASRTYGTGYEKLFF.

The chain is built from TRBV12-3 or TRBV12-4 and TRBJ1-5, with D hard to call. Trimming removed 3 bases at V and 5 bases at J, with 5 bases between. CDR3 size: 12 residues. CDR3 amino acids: CASSFPDQPQHF. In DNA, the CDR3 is TGTGCCAGCAGTTTCCCCGATCAGCCCCAGCATTTT.

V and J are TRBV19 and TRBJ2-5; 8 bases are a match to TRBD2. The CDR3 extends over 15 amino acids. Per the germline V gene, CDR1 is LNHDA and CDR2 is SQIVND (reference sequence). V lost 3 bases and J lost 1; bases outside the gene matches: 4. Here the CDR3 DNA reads TGTGCCAGTAGTATGGTTAGCGGGGTCCAAGAGACCCAGTACTTC. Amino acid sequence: CASSMVSGVQETQYF.

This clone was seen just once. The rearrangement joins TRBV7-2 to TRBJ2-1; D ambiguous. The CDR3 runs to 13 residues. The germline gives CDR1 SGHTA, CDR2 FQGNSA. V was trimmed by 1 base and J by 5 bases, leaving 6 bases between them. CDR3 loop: CASSLDRDNEQFF. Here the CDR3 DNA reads TGTGCCAGCAGCTTAGACCGAGACAATGAGCAGTTCTTC.

CDR3 loop: CATAGVKNTGELFF. In DNA form, the CDR3 reads TGTGCCACCGCGGGGGTTAAGAACACCGGGGAGCTGTTTTTT. This rearrangement joins TRBV15 to TRBJ2-2; 7 nucleotides match TRBD2. The CDR3 sequence is 14 residues long. CDR1 is LNHNV, CDR2 YYDKDF, per germline (reference sequence). The J segment lost 1 base and the V segment lost 8 bases, leaving 4 bases of the junction unmatched.

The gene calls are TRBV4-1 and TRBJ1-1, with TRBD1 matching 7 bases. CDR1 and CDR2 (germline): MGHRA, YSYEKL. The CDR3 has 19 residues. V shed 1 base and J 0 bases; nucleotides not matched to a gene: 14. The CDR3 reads CASSQVPGTEGFMNTEAFF. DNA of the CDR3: TGCGCCAGCAGCCAAGTCCCTGGGACAGAAGGCTTCATGAACACTGAAGCTTTCTTT.

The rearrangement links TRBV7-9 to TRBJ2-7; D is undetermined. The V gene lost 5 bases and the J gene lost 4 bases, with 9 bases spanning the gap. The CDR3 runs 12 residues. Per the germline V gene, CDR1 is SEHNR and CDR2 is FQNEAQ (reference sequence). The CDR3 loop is CASSITMYEQYF. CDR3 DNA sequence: TGTGCCAGCAGCATCACAATGTACGAGCAGTACTTC.

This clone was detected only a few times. The CDR3 loop is CASSSTGSYGYTF. Written as DNA, the CDR3 is TGTGCCAGCAGCTCTACAGGGTCCTATGGCTACACCTTC. This chain joins TRBV11-2 and TRBJ1-2; D might be TRBD1 (6 bases). With 4 bases removed from V and 4 bases from J, the gap between germline ends came to 10 bases. This CDR3 is 13 amino acids long. Per the germline V gene, CDR1 is SGHAT and CDR2 is FQNNGV. Full variable domain (outside the CDR3, taken from reference TRBV11-2 and TRBJ1-2): EAGVAQSPRYKIIEKRQSVAFWCNPISGHATLYWYQQILGQGPKLLIQFQNNGVVDDSQLPKDRFSAERLKGVDSTLKIQPAKLEDSAVYLCASSSTGSYGYTFGSGTRLTVV.

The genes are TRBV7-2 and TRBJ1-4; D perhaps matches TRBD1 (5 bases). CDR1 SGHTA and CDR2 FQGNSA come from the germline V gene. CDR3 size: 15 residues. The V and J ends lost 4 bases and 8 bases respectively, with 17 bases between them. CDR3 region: CASSSREWGDEKLFF. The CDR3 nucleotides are TGTGCCAGCAGCTCCCGAGAATGGGGCGACGAAAAACTGTTTTTT.

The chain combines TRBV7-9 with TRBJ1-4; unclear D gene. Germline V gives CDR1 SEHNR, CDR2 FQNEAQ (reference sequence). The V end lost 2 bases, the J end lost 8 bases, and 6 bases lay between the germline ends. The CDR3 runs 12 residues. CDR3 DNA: TGTGCCAGCAGCTTAAGCTCGGAAAAACTGTTTTTT. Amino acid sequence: CASSLSSEKLFF.

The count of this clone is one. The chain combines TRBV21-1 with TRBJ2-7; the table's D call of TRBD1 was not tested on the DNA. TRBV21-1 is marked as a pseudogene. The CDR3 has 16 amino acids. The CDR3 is CASSKPAGQCPYEQYF. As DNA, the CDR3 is TGTGCCAGCAGCAAACCCGCGGGACAGTGCCCCTACGAGCAGTACTTC.

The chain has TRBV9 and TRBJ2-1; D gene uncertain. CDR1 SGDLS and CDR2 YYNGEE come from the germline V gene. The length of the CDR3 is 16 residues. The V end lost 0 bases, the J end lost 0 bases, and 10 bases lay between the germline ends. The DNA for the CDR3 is TGTGCCAGCAGCGTAGGCCCAGTCCTCTCCTACAATGAGCAGTTCTTC. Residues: CASSVGPVLSYNEQFF.

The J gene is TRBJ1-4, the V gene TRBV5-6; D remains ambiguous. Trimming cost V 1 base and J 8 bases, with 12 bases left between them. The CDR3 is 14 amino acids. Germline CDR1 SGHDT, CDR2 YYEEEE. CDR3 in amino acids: CASSLQAEAEKLFF. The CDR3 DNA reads TGTGCCAGCAGCTTGCAGGCGGAGGCAGAAAAACTGTTTTTT.

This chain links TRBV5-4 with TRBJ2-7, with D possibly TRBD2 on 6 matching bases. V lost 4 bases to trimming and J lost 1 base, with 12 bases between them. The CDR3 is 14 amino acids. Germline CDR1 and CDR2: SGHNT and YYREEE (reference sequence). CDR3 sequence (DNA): TGTGCCAGCAGCCCAACCGGGACTTCCTACGAGCAGTACTTC. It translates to CASSPTGTSYEQYF.

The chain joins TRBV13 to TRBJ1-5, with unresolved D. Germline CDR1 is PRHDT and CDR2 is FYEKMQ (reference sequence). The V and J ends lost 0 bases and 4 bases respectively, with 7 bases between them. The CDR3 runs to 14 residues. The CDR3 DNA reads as TGTGCCAGCAGCTTAGGCCCGGGGAATCAGCCCCAGCATTTT. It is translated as CASSLGPGNQPQHF.

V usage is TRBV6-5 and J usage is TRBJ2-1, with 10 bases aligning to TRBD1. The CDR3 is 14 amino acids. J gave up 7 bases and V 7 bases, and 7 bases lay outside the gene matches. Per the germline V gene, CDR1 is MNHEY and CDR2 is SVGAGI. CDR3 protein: CASTPGQGENEQFF. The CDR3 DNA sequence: TGTGCCAGCACTCCTGGACAGGGGGAGAATGAGCAGTTCTTC.

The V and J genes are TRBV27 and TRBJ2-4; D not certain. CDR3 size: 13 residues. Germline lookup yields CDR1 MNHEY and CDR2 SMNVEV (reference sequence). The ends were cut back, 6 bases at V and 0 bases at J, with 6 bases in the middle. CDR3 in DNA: TGTGCCAGCAGCCCTATAGCCAAAAACATTCAGTACTTC. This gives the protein CASSPIAKNIQYF.

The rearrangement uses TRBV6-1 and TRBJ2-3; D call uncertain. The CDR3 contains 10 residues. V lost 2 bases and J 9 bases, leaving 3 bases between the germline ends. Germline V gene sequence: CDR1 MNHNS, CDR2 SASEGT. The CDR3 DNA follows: TGTGCCAGCAGTGAACAGACGCAGTATTTT. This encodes CASSEQTQYF.